This passage covers 14 T cell receptor beta chains from one sample sequenced in a study of OX40 agonist ivuxolimab in advanced cancers. The repertoire was sequenced with immunoSEQ multiplex PCR; TCRdb's copy has only in-frame clones and lacks some. The table shows some 66,000 clones, with roughly 85% occurring only once. Material: CD4+ or CD8+ T cells sorted from blood, obtained in a trial of the OX40 agonist ivuxolimab. The receptor source for this set is an adult with an advanced solid tumor such as melanoma, head and neck, liver or kidney cancer.

The J gene is TRBJ2-7, the V gene TRBV5-6, with D perhaps matching TRBD2 (6 bases). V lost 0 bases, J lost 3 bases, and 10 bases lay in between. This CDR3 comprises 14 residues. Germline values: CDR1 SGHDT, CDR2 YYEEEE. The CDR3 region is CASSLGSGYYEQYF. The CDR3 DNA sequence: TGTGCCAGCAGCTTGGGTAGCGGCTACTACGAGCAGTACTTC.

The gene calls are TRBV11-3 and TRBJ1-3, with a possible D match to TRBD1 (5 bases). Germline values: CDR1 SGHNT, CDR2 YENEEA. Trimming shortened V by 5 bases and J by 6 bases, and 8 bases separated the two germline ends. CDR3 length: 12 residues. CDR3 amino acids: CASSLGENTIYF. In nucleotides, the CDR3 is TGTGCCAGCAGCCTAGGGGAAAACACCATATATTTT. Drawing the rest from reference TRBV11-3 and TRBJ1-3, the complete variable domain is EAGVVQSPRYKIIEKKQPVAFWCNPISGHNTLYWYLQNLGQGPELLIRYENEEAVDDSQLPKDRFSAERLKGVDSTLKIQPAELGDSAVYLCASSLGENTIYFGEGSWLTVV.

The chain is built from TRBV7-2 and TRBJ1-6; weak D call: TRBD1 (5 bases). The germline gives CDR1 SGHTA, CDR2 FQGNSA. This CDR3 spans 13 amino acids. Trimming took off 2 bases at V and 9 bases at J, with 8 bases between the two ends. CDR3 in amino acids: CASSLWGSSPLHF. In DNA form, the CDR3 reads TGTGCCAGCAGCTTATGGGGCAGTTCACCCCTCCACTTT. Looking up the rest from reference TRBV7-2 and TRBJ1-6 gives the full variable domain: GAGVSQSPSNKVTEKGKDVELRCDPISGHTALYWYRQSLGQGLEFLIYFQGNSAPDKSGLPSDRFSAERTGGSVSTLTIQRTQQEDSAVYLCASSLWGSSPLHFGNGTRLTVT.

The chain combines TRBV5-1 with TRBJ2-3, with 9 bases aligning to TRBD2. Germline trimming cut 6 bases from V and 1 base from J; bases unmatched to any gene: 3. CDR3 size: 14 residues. Germline V CDR1 and CDR2: SGHRS, YFSETQ. The CDR3 region is CASKAGGGTDTQYF. Written as DNA, the CDR3 is TGCGCCAGCAAGGCGGGAGGGGGCACAGATACGCAGTATTTT.

The J gene is TRBJ2-1, the V gene TRBV10-1; 7 bases agree with TRBD1. There are 15 residues in the CDR3. Per germline, CDR1 WNHNN and CDR2 SYGVQD (reference sequence). V was pared by 4 bases and J by 7 bases, with 10 bases of the junction left unmatched. CDR3 nucleotide sequence: TGCGCCAGCAGTGTAACACAGGGGAGAGGGAATGAGCAGTTCTTC. Its protein is CASSVTQGRGNEQFF.

The CDR3 bases are TGTGCCAGCAGAAAAAGCACCGGGGAGCTGTTTTTT. Its protein product is CASRKSTGELFF. The genes are TRBV6-6 and TRBJ2-2; D unclear. The germline V gene encodes CDR1 MNHNY and CDR2 SVGAGI (reference sequence). V was pared by 6 bases and J by 4 bases, with 6 bases between. CDR3 length: 12 amino acids.

This chain links TRBV2 with TRBJ2-5; the D gene could be TRBD1 or TRBD2 (7 bases each). The V end was cut by 2 bases, the J end by 2 bases, with 12 bases between. This CDR3 comprises 15 residues. Germline V gives CDR1 SNHLY, CDR2 FYNNEI. The CDR3 DNA reads as TGTGCCAGCAGTGAAAGGGGGGGACAGCAAGAGACCCAGTACTTC. Its protein is CASSERGGQQETQYF.

As regards this clone: In the same sample, other DNA sequences code for this CDR3. CDR3: CASSKWGGGNTIYF. The CDR3, as DNA: TGTGCCAGCAGCAAGTGGGGGGGCGGAAACACCATATATTTT. The chain carries TRBV27 and TRBJ1-3, with D tentatively TRBD1 (6 bases). V lost 6 bases to trimming and J lost 4 bases, with 13 bases between them. The CDR3 runs to 14 residues. The germline CDR1 and CDR2 sequences are MNHEY and SMNVEV (reference sequence).

The chain uses TRBV6-5 and TRBJ1-2; D is ambiguous. Trimming removed 2 bases at V and 6 bases at J, with 10 bases between. Germline lookup yields CDR1 MNHEY and CDR2 SVGAGI. CDR3 length: 13 amino acids. CDR3 loop: CASSYGPQDGYTF. CDR3 DNA sequence: TGTGCCAGCAGTTACGGGCCGCAGGATGGCTACACCTTC.

This sequence joins TRBV6-6 and TRBJ2-7; 10 bases align to TRBD2. Germline CDR1 MNHNY, CDR2 SVGAGI (reference sequence). V shed 6 bases and J 3 bases; nucleotides not matched to a gene: 5. This CDR3 has 14 amino acids. The CDR3 loop is CASRSSGSLYEQYF. CDR3 DNA: TGTGCCAGCAGATCTAGCGGGAGTCTCTACGAGCAGTACTTC.

The rearrangement links TRBV29-1 to TRBJ2-1, with TRBD2 matching over 7 bases. Trimming at V came to 7 bases and at J to 9 bases, leaving 6 bases not matched to a gene. The germline V gene has CDR1 SQVTM and CDR2 ANQGSEA. This CDR3 comprises 11 residues. Here the CDR3 reads CSATGEGEQFF. Here the CDR3 DNA reads TGCAGCGCCACGGGGGAGGGTGAGCAGTTCTTC.

The rearrangement uses TRBV6-6 and TRBJ2-7, with a weak D call TRBD2 (5 bases). Trimming took 4 bases from V and 2 from J, leaving 12 bases between them. This CDR3 has 14 residues. Germline CDR1 MNHNY, CDR2 SVGAGI (reference sequence). The CDR3 sequence is CASSSKRSTYEQYF. In nucleotides, the CDR3 is TGTGCCAGCAGTTCTAAGCGGTCGACCTACGAGCAGTACTTC.

This chain uses TRBV7-2 with TRBJ2-5; 11 nucleotides line up with TRBD2. Germline loops: CDR1 SGHTA, CDR2 FQGNSA. V dropped 5 bases and J dropped 11; count of bases not matched to a gene: 10. There are 14 residues in the CDR3. CDR3 amino acids: CASSPPGVAGGQYF. The CDR3 DNA reads TGTGCCAGCAGCCCACCCGGCGTAGCGGGAGGGCAGTACTTC.

The CDR3 sequence: CASSPTITTGTNYNEQFF. The CDR3 DNA reads as TGTGCCAGCTCACCAACGATAACTACCGGGACAAACTACAATGAGCAGTTCTTC. The chain couples TRBV18 to TRBJ2-1; D possibly corresponds to TRBD1 (6 bases). The CDR3 totals 18 residues. Looked up from germline, CDR1 is KGHSH and CDR2 is LQKENI. V was trimmed by 2 bases and J by 3 bases, leaving 20 bases between them.